The 20 T cell receptor beta chains given below trace back to one sample, sequenced in a study of T-cell memory formation after mild COVID-19. TCRdb re-called the 5' RACE reads with MiXCR, one entry per CDR3 protein. This table has approximately 440,000 distinct CDR3 sequences, roughly 20% appearing once. Input material: PBMCs or a T cell subset sorted from them (not recorded which). These receptor sequences come from an adult woman who had mild COVID-19 (a few samples of this study predate the infection). Cell type and time point are not known.

This clonotype was found many times. This chain connects TRBV19 to TRBJ2-7; the D gene is possibly TRBD2 (6 bases). This CDR3 spans 14 amino acids. Trimming removed 1 base at V and 5 bases at J, with 12 bases between. Germline lookup yields CDR1 LNHDA and CDR2 SQIVND (reference sequence). The CDR3 sequence is CASSIGLGSHEQYF. For the CDR3, the DNA is TGTGCCAGTAGTATAGGACTAGGAAGCCACGAGCAGTACTTC.

This clonotype was seen a handful of times. The J gene is TRBJ2-1, the V gene TRBV20-1; 9 bases map to TRBD2. Germline CDR1 DFQATT, CDR2 SNEGSKA (reference sequence). Losses at the gene ends were 3 bases for V and 5 bases for J; bases not matched to a gene: 2. The CDR3 totals 13 residues. CDR3 nucleotides: TGCAGTGCTAGGACTAGCGGAGACAATGAGCAGTTCTTC. Encoded protein: CSARTSGDNEQFF.

This clonotype was counted between two and nine times. The V call is TRBV5-1, the J call TRBJ2-3; TRBD2 matches 15 bases. Trimming took 4 bases from V and 6 from J; bases not matched to a gene: 12. Germline loops: CDR1 SGHRS, CDR2 YFSETQ. The CDR3 runs to 18 residues. CDR3 region: CASSPQGTSGGRMDTQYF. In DNA, the CDR3 is TGCGCCAGCAGCCCTCAAGGGACTAGCGGGGGGCGGATGGATACGCAGTATTTT.

This clonotype was recorded a few times. The chain has TRBV20-1 and TRBJ2-7; D gene unclear. The V gene lost 6 bases and the J gene lost 2 bases, with 14 bases spanning the gap. CDR1 and CDR2 from the germline V gene are DFQATT and SNEGSKA (reference sequence). CDR3 length equals 13 residues. The CDR3 region is CSASPGPPYEQYF. In nucleotides, the CDR3 is TGCAGTGCCTCCCCGGGCCCACCCTACGAGCAGTACTTC.

In its sample, this clonotype was seen a few times. CDR3 DNA: TGTGCCAGCAGAAGGACAGGGGATTCACCCCTCCACTTT. Its translation: CASRRTGDSPLHF. The rearrangement links TRBV28 to TRBJ1-6; 9 nucleotides align to TRBD1. In germline, CDR1 is MDHEN, CDR2 SYDVKM. The junction had 2 bases not matched to a gene; V was cut back by 6 bases and J by 8 bases. The CDR3 has 13 residues.

The chain uses TRBV9 and TRBJ1-5; maybe TRBD1 (6 bases). Trimming pared 2 bases from V and 0 bases from J, leaving 9 bases between. The CDR3 length is 15 residues. The germline V gene has CDR1 SGDLS and CDR2 YYNGEE. CDR3 region: CASSVAGDSNQPQHF. Written as DNA, the CDR3 is TGTGCCAGCAGCGTCGCAGGGGATAGCAATCAGCCCCAGCATTTT.

This clonotype occurred many times. This chain uses TRBV5-1 with TRBJ1-1; no firm D call. The V and J ends lost 4 bases and 3 bases respectively, with 13 bases between them. The V gene's germline CDR1 is SGHRS and CDR2 YFSETQ. The length of the CDR3 is 14 residues. The CDR3 bases are TGCGCCAGCAGCACCGCCCCCTGGGACACTGAAGCTTTCTTT. Encoded protein: CASSTAPWDTEAFF.

The CDR3 is CATSDTGSYTDTQYF. Written as DNA, the CDR3 is TGTGCCACCAGTGATACGGGAAGCTACACAGATACGCAGTATTTT. V usage is TRBV24-1 and J usage is TRBJ2-3, with a weak D call TRBD2 (5 bases). This CDR3 has 15 residues. V lost 3 bases, J lost 2 bases, and 11 bases lay in between. The germline V gene has CDR1 KGHDR and CDR2 SFDVKD.

This clonotype has a handful of counts. This chain joins TRBV18 and TRBJ2-3; D ambiguous. V lost 4 bases and J 9 bases, leaving 8 bases between the germline ends. This CDR3 is built from 11 residues. Germline V lookup: CDR1 KGHSH, CDR2 LQKENI. The CDR3 region is CASSREQTQYF. The CDR3 nucleotides are TGTGCCAGCTCACGGGAACAAACGCAGTATTTT. Combining the CDR3 with reference TRBV18 and TRBJ2-3 gives the whole variable domain NAGVMQNPRHLVRRRGQEARLRCSPMKGHSHVYWYRQLPEEGLKFMVYLQKENIIDESGMPKERFSAEFPKEGPSILRIQQVVRGDSAAYFCASSREQTQYFGPGTRLTVL.

This clonotype was picked up a small number of times. This chain uses TRBV3-1 with TRBJ2-4, with a possible D match to TRBD2 (5 bases). The V gene lost 1 base and the J gene lost 4 bases, with 11 bases spanning the gap. The length of the CDR3 is 15 residues. Germline CDR1 LGHDT, CDR2 YNNKEL (reference sequence). Here the CDR3 reads CASSQARQRKNIQYF. CDR3 bases: TGTGCCAGCAGCCAAGCGAGGCAGCGGAAAAACATTCAGTACTTC.

The CDR3 sequence: CASTSTGANVLTF. The CDR3, as DNA: TGTGCCAGCACCTCAACCGGGGCCAACGTCCTGACTTTC. V gene TRBV12-3 or TRBV12-4 combines with J gene TRBJ2-6; the D is unclear. The CDR3 contains 13 residues. V lost 7 bases and J lost 4, with 8 bases in between.

The J gene is TRBJ1-1, the V gene TRBV24-1, with D hard to call. CDR1 KGHDR and CDR2 SFDVKD come from the germline V gene. The ends were cut back, 10 bases at V and 3 bases at J, with 11 bases in the middle. This CDR3 region has 12 residues. CDR3 in DNA: TGTGCCACGCAATCACTAGACACTGAAGCTTTCTTT. Encoded protein: CATQSLDTEAFF.

The genes are TRBV4-1 and TRBJ1-1; possibly TRBD1 for D (5 bases). The V gene's germline CDR1 is MGHRA and CDR2 YSYEKL. Trimming removed 4 bases at V and 6 bases at J, with 12 bases between. The CDR3 has 13 amino acids. Here the CDR3 reads CASSPRVLAEAFF. For the CDR3, the DNA is TGCGCCAGCAGCCCCAGGGTATTGGCTGAAGCTTTCTTT.

This clonotype was recorded a few times. J is TRBJ1-1 and V is TRBV7-8, with a possible D match to TRBD1 (5 bases). CDR3 length: 15 amino acids. Germline V CDR1 and CDR2: SGHVS, FQNEAQ. V lost 5 bases, J lost 0 bases, and 13 bases lay in between. DNA of the CDR3: TGTGCCAGCAGCCATCCGGGACTCATGAACACTGAAGCTTTCTTT. Translating it yields CASSHPGLMNTEAFF.

V is TRBV6-5 and J is TRBJ2-3; weak D call: TRBD1 (6 bases). V was trimmed by 4 bases and J by 0 bases, leaving 11 bases between them. This CDR3 spans 15 amino acids. Germline V gene data show CDR1 as MNHEY and CDR2 as SVGAGI. The CDR3 is CASSSGHLSTDTQYF. As DNA, the CDR3 is TGTGCCAGCAGTTCGGGACATTTGAGCACAGATACGCAGTATTTT.

J is TRBJ1-5 and V is TRBV7-9, with 7 bases matching TRBD1. Germline lookup yields CDR1 SEHNR and CDR2 FQNEAQ (reference sequence). V trimming: 5 bases; J trimming: 7 bases; junction bases outside the gene matches: 2. The CDR3 is 12 amino acids. The CDR3 sequence is CASSTGDQPQHF. The CDR3 DNA is TGTGCCAGCAGCACAGGGGACCAGCCCCAGCATTTT.

The chain recombines TRBV7-9 with TRBJ2-5, with D maybe TRBD1 (6 bases). Germline assignment: CDR1 SEHNR and CDR2 FQNEAQ (reference sequence). V lost 5 bases to trimming and J lost 1 base, with 14 bases between them. This CDR3 has 15 residues. CDR3 loop: CASSPTGQIQETQYF. CDR3 bases: TGTGCCAGCAGCCCGACAGGCCAGATCCAAGAGACCCAGTACTTC.

This chain links TRBV11-2 with TRBJ1-1; no reliable D call. The CDR3 totals 13 residues. Germline CDR1 is SGHAT and CDR2 is FQNNGV. Deletions cut 5 bases from V and 1 base from J, with 8 bases between. The chain's CDR3 is CASSPQPNTEAFF. CDR3 nucleotide sequence: TGTGCCAGCAGCCCCCAGCCGAACACTGAAGCTTTCTTT.

V usage is TRBV12-3 or TRBV12-4 and J usage is TRBJ1-1; 8 bases match TRBD1. J was trimmed by 14 bases and V by 3 bases; bases with no gene match: 11. The CDR3 totals 13 residues. CDR3 amino acids: CASSFGAGGFSFF. The CDR3 DNA sequence: TGTGCCAGCAGTTTTGGCGCAGGGGGCTTTTCATTCTTT.

V gene TRBV6-2 or TRBV6-3 combines with J gene TRBJ2-7; D is undetermined. Germline V gives CDR1 MNHEY, CDR2 SVGEGT. Between the trimmed V and J ends, which lost 3 bases and 3 bases, there was a span of 15 bases. This CDR3 comprises 15 residues. Written as DNA, the CDR3 is TGTGCCAGCAGTTATTCCGAGACTGCGCTCTACGAGCAGTACTTC. Its translation: CASSYSETALYEQYF.